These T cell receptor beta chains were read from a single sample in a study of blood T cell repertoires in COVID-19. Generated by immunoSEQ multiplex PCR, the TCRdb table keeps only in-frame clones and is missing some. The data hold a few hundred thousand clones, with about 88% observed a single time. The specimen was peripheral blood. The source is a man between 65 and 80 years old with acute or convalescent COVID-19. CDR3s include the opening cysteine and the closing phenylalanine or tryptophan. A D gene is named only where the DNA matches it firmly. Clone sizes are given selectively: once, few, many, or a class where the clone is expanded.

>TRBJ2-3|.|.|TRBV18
CASSPIRKSGERGGTDTQYF
TGTGCCAGCTCACCAATCCGAAAGTCCGGGGAAAGAGGAGGCACAGATACGCAGTATTTT
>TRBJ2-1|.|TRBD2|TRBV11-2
CASSLILAGGFEQFF
TGTGCCAGCAGCTTAATTCTAGCGGGAGGATTTGAGCAGTTCTTC
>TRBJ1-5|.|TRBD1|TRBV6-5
CASTGTGGNQPQHF
TGTGCCAGCACTGGGACAGGCGGCAATCAGCCCCAGCATTTT
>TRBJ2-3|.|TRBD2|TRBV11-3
CASSSRAGGSDTQYF
TGTGCCAGCAGTTCACGAGCGGGAGGATCAGATACGCAGTATTTT
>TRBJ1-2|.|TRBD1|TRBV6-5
CASSTRDRGNDGYTF
TGTGCCAGCAGTACTAGGGACAGGGGAAACGATGGCTACACCTTC
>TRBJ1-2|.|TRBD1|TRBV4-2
CASSQEGQGNYGYTF
TGTGCCAGCAGCCAAGAGGGACAGGGTAACTATGGCTACACCTTC
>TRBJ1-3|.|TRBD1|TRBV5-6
CASSLWGTDSGNTIYF
TGTGCCAGCAGCTTGTGGGGGACAGACTCTGGAAACACCATATATTTT
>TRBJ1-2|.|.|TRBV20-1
CSTAGNYGYTF
TGCAGTACCGCAGGGAACTATGGCTACACCTTC
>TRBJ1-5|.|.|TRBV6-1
CASSEAGDSNQPQHF
TGTGCCAGCAGTGAAGCAGGGGATAGCAATCAGCCCCAGCATTTT
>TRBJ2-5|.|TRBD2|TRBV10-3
CAISESRGGETQYF
TGTGCCATCAGTGAGTCACGGGGGGGAGAGACCCAGTACTTC
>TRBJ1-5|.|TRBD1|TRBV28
CASSFYPGGSNQPQHF
TGTGCCAGCAGTTTTTATCCAGGGGGTAGCAATCAGCCCCAGCATTTT
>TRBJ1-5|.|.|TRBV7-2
CASSFSGSSNQPQHF
TGTGCCAGCAGCTTCAGCGGCTCCAGCAATCAGCCCCAGCATTTT
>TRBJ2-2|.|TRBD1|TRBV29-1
CSVYDRGNTGELFF
TGCAGCGTATATGACAGGGGGAACACCGGGGAGCTGTTTTTT
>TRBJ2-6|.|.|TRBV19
CASTPTGPSGANVLTF
TGTGCCAGTACCCCGACAGGCCCCTCTGGGGCCAACGTCCTGACTTTC
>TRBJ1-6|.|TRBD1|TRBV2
CASRGQNYNSPLHF
TGTGCCAGCAGGGGACAGAATTATAATTCACCCCTCCACTTT
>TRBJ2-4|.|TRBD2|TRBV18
CASSLGLGENIQYF
TGTGCCAGCTCACTCGGACTAGGGGAGAACATTCAGTACTTC
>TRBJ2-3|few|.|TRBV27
CASSYREQTTQYF
TGTGCCAGCAGCTACAGAGAACAGACTACGCAGTATTTT
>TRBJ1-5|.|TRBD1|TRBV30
CAWSYGTGRNQPQHF
TGTGCCTGGAGTTACGGGACAGGGCGCAATCAGCCCCAGCATTTT
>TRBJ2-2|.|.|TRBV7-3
CASSLRTAVSGGELFF
TGTGCCAGCAGCTTAAGGACAGCCGTTTCTGGCGGGGAGCTGTTTTTT
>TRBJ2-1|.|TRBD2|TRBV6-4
CASRERGGNNEQFF
TGTGCCAGCAGGGAACGCGGGGGGAACAATGAGCAGTTCTTC
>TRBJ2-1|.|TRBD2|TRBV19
CASSSPPGRAMNEQFF
TGTGCCAGTAGTAGCCCTCCCGGGAGGGCCATGAATGAGCAGTTCTTC
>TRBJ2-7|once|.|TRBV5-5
CASSSHPGVLTYEQYF
TGTGCCAGCAGCTCACATCCGGGGGTCCTAACCTACGAGCAGTACTTC
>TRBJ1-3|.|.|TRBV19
CACRPQGVTGNTIYF
TGTGCCTGTAGGCCACAGGGTGTCACTGGAAACACCATATATTTT
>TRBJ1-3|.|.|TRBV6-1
CASSEVTRPGNTIYF
TGTGCCAGCAGTGAAGTAACGAGGCCGGGAAACACCATATATTTT
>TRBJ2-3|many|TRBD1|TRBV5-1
CASSLNIISTGMMTDTQYF
TGCGCCAGCAGCTTAAATATCATTTCGACAGGGATGATGACAGATACGCAGTATTTT
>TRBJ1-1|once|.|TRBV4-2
CASSQAAGDTTEAFF
TGTGCCAGCAGCCAAGCCGCAGGGGACACCACTGAAGCTTTCTTT
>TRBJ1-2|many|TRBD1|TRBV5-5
CASSHLGQGYGYTF
TGTGCCAGCAGCCACCTCGGACAGGGCTATGGCTACACCTTC
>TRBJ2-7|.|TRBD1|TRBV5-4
CASSSSGQEYRQQYF
TGTGCCAGCAGCTCCTCGGGACAGGAGTATAGACAGCAGTACTTC
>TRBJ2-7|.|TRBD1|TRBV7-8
CASSLRDRGLGEQYF
TGTGCCAGCAGCTTAAGGGACAGGGGGCTGGGTGAGCAGTACTTC
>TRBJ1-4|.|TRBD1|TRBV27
CASSLQGQGEKLFF
TGTGCCAGCAGTTTACAAGGACAGGGGGAAAAACTGTTTTTT
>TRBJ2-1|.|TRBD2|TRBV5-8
CASSSGTSGSYNEQFF
TGTGCCAGCAGCTCCGGGACTAGCGGATCTTACAATGAGCAGTTCTTC
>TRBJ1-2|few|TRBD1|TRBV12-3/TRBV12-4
CASSRQGSRGYTF
TGTGCCAGCAGCCGACAGGGAAGTCGTGGCTACACCTTC